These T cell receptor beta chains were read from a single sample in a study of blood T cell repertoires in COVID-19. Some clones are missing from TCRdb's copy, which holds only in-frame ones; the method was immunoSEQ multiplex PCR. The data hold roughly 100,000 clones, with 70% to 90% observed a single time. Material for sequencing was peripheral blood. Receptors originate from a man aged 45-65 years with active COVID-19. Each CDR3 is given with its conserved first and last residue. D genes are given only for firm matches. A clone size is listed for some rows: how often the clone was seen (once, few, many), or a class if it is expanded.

DNA: TGTGCCAGCAGCCGCGCGGGCCCCTCGGGGGTGGCTTTCTTT
CDR3: CASSRAGPSGVAFF
D: NA
length: 14
V: TRBV7-3
size: NA
J: TRBJ1-1

DNA: TGTGCCAGCAGCGGGGGCCCGAATGAAAAACTGTTTTTT
CDR3: CASSGGPNEKLFF
D: NA
length: 13
V: TRBV7-2
size: NA
J: TRBJ1-4

DNA: TGTGCCAGCAGCTCCAGAAGGGGTAGCGGGGAGCTGTTTTTT
CDR3: CASSSRRGSGELFF
D: NA
length: 14
V: TRBV7-2
size: NA
J: TRBJ2-2

DNA: TGCGCCAGCAGGGCAGGGACCTACGAGCAGTACTTC
CDR3: CASRAGTYEQYF
D: NA
length: 12
V: TRBV5-1
size: NA
J: TRBJ2-7

DNA: TGCGCCAGCAGCCAAATATATGGCACAGATACGCAGTATTTT
CDR3: CASSQIYGTDTQYF
D: NA
length: 14
V: TRBV4-1
size: NA
J: TRBJ2-3

DNA: TGCGCCAGCAGCCAAGAAGGGGTTTTACTTCGCAATCAGCCCCAGCATTTT
CDR3: CASSQEGVLLRNQPQHF
D: NA
length: 17
V: TRBV4-1
size: NA
J: TRBJ1-5

DNA: TGTGCCAGCTCACCACAGGCCGGGACAGGGGACACCAGCCTCTTCTTT
CDR3: CASSPQAGTGDTSLFF
D: TRBD1
length: 16
V: TRBV18
size: NA
J: TRBJ1-1

DNA: TGTGCTAGTGTTCTAGAGACAGGGATCTATAGCAATCAGCCCCAGCATTTT
CDR3: CASVLETGIYSNQPQHF
D: TRBD1
length: 17
V: TRBV12-5
size: NA
J: TRBJ1-5

DNA: TGCGCCAGCAGCTTGGGACAGAATGAAAAACTGTTTTTT
CDR3: CASSLGQNEKLFF
D: NA
length: 13
V: TRBV5-1
size: NA
J: TRBJ1-4

DNA: TGCGCCAGCAGCTTGGAGTCAGCGGGGGGACTTGAGCAGTTCTTC
CDR3: CASSLESAGGLEQFF
D: TRBD2
length: 15
V: TRBV5-1
size: NA
J: TRBJ2-1

DNA: TGTGCCAGCTCGAGGGAGAATCAGCCCCAGCATTTT
CDR3: CASSRENQPQHF
D: NA
length: 12
V: TRBV18
size: NA
J: TRBJ1-5

DNA: TGTGCCAGCAGTGATCCTGACAGGGTGGGCATTCAGTACTTC
CDR3: CASSDPDRVGIQYF
D: TRBD1
length: 14
V: TRBV25-1
size: NA
J: TRBJ2-4

DNA: TGTGCCTCCTCCGGCGGGGGGGAGGAAGAGACCCAGTACTTC
CDR3: CASSGGGEEETQYF
D: TRBD2
length: 14
V: TRBV9
size: NA
J: TRBJ2-5

DNA: TGCAGCGTTGAGAAACAGGGAATAAGAACTGAAGCTTTCTTT
CDR3: CSVEKQGIRTEAFF
D: NA
length: 14
V: TRBV29-1
size: NA
J: TRBJ1-1

DNA: TGTGCCAGCAGTTACTCGTATAGGGGGAGTGATGAAAAACTGTTTTTT
CDR3: CASSYSYRGSDEKLFF
D: NA
length: 16
V: TRBV6-5
size: NA
J: TRBJ1-4

DNA: TGTGCCAGCTCTCTCACGGGAACCTCCGATCAGCCCCAGCATTTT
CDR3: CASSLTGTSDQPQHF
D: NA
length: 15
V: TRBV18
size: NA
J: TRBJ1-5

DNA: TGCGCCAGCAGCCATCCATTCTTC
CDR3: CASSHPFF
D: NA
length: 8
V: TRBV4-1
size: NA
J: TRBJ2-7

DNA: TGTGCCAGTAGTAGCGGGGGGGCCCGCCAGGAAAAACTGTTTTTT
CDR3: CASSSGGARQEKLFF
D: NA
length: 15
V: TRBV19
size: NA
J: TRBJ1-4

DNA: TGTGCCAGCAGTATAGCTGCCAGGGCTGAAGCTTTCTTT
CDR3: CASSIAARAEAFF
D: NA
length: 13
V: TRBV19
size: NA
J: TRBJ1-1

DNA: TGTGCCAGCAGCGTAGGGGCGCTGTCTCGGAATTCACCCCTCCACTTT
CDR3: CASSVGALSRNSPLHF
D: NA
length: 16
V: TRBV9
size: few
J: TRBJ1-6

DNA: TGTGCCAGCAGTTACTCGACTCCAGGGCAGAATTCACCCCTCCACTTT
CDR3: CASSYSTPGQNSPLHF
D: NA
length: 16
V: TRBV6-5
size: NA
J: TRBJ1-6